This TCR beta chain was recorded in a study of response to subunit inactivated influenza vaccine. This clonotype appeared a few times. Its antigen is unidentified. TCRdb reprocessed the RT-PCR reads via MiXCR and lists one record per CDR3 protein. The sample contains roughly 570,000 distinct CDR3 sequences, 11% to 15% of which appear only once. Unmatched junction bases numbered 8, after V lost 3 bases and J lost 0 bases. This CDR3 spans 17 amino acids. CDR1 and CDR2 from the germline V gene are KGHSH and LQKENI. Broader study findings: Few new T cells, the authors suggested, are recruited by each seasonal influenza vaccination.

The V and J genes are TRBV18 and TRBJ1-3; 7 nucleotides align to TRBD1. The material sequenced was PBMCs from blood, taken roughly 13 days after vaccination. This receptor was obtained from a man between 50 and 59 years old who received an inactivated influenza vaccine. This chain's CDR3 is CASSPGQLAISGNTIYF. Here the CDR3 DNA reads TGTGCCAGCTCACCGGGACAGTTGGCTATCTCTGGAAACACCATATATTTT.